Presented here are 23 T cell receptor beta chains from one specimen sequenced in a study of T cells in Graves' hyperthyroidism and ophthalmopathy. There were TCR beta CDR3 regions amplified from RNA transcripts. With the HTBI primer set, the TCR CDR3 went through a first round of RT-PCR. TCRdb re-analysed the multiplex PCR reads in MiXCR, keeping a single row per CDR3 protein. The sample records under 750,000 distinct CDR3 sequences, about 17% being singletons. What was sequenced was blood. Receptor source: a woman aged 45-59 years with Graves' hyperthyroidism that later progressed to Graves' ophthalmopathy.

This clonotype was counted only a few times. The chain is built from TRBV5-4 and TRBJ1-3, with 10 nucleotides matching TRBD1. After removal of 3 bases from V and 7 bases from J, the junction contained 7 bases not matched to a gene. This CDR3 contains 15 residues. Germline V gene sequence: CDR1 SGHNT, CDR2 YYREEE (reference sequence). CDR3 in DNA: TGTGCCAGCAGCTCCCAAGACAGGGGGCGGAACACCATATATTTT. This translates into CASSSQDRGRNTIYF.

The table lists this clonotype with many counts. The chain is built from TRBV29-1 and TRBJ1-5; no firm D call. The germline V and J ends were trimmed by 0 bases and 7 bases, with 7 bases remaining between them. The CDR3 length is 12 residues. CDR1 and CDR2 from the germline V gene are SQVTM and ANQGSEA. As DNA, the CDR3 is TGCAGCGTTGAAGATGTGGGCCAGCCCCAGCATTTT. It specifies CSVEDVGQPQHF. The full variable domain, in which reference TRBV29-1 and TRBJ1-5 provide the parts outside the CDR3, is SAVISQKPSRDICQRGTSLTIQCQVDSQVTMMFWYRQQPGQSLTLIATANQGSEATYESGFVIDKFPISRPNLTFSTLTVSNMSPEDSSIYLCSVEDVGQPQHFGDGTRLSIL.

Only a few counts were recorded for this clonotype. The chain is built from TRBV27 and TRBJ2-7, with 10 bases identical to TRBD2. Germline CDR1 and CDR2: MNHEY and SMNVEV (reference sequence). The CDR3 sequence is 13 residues long. The J segment lost 5 bases and the V segment lost 7 bases, leaving 5 bases of the junction unmatched. CDR3 region: CASTPAGGDEQYF. CDR3 DNA sequence: TGTGCCAGCACCCCAGCGGGGGGGGACGAGCAGTACTTC.

The chain employs TRBV6-1 and TRBJ1-1, with unresolved D. V lost 3 bases and J 11 bases, leaving 16 bases between the germline ends. Per the germline V gene, CDR1 is MNHNS and CDR2 is SASEGT. The CDR3 covers 13 residues. The CDR3 nucleotides are TGTGCCAGCAGTGACCAACGCGGGTTGAGGGCTTTCTTT. This codes for CASSDQRGLRAFF.

The chain combines TRBV9 with TRBJ1-6; 7 bases align to TRBD1. This CDR3 region has 14 residues. The germline V gene encodes CDR1 SGDLS and CDR2 YYNGEE. J was trimmed by 7 bases and V by 2 bases; bases with no gene match: 3. The CDR3 protein is CASSVRQGNSPLHF. DNA for the CDR3: TGTGCCAGCAGCGTTCGACAGGGAAATTCACCCCTCCACTTT.

The V gene is TRBV19, the J gene TRBJ1-4, with 8 positions matching TRBD1. Germline assignment: CDR1 LNHDA and CDR2 SQIVND (reference sequence). V gave up 5 bases and J gave up 8 bases; unmatched junction bases: 7. The CDR3 contains 14 residues. The CDR3 here is CASSPRGLWEKLFF. Here the CDR3 DNA reads TGTGCCAGTAGTCCCAGGGGGCTTTGGGAAAAACTGTTTTTT. Full variable domain (missing parts from reference TRBV19 and TRBJ1-4): DGGITQSPKYLFRKEGQNVTLSCEQNLNHDAMYWYRQDPGQGLRLIYYSQIVNDFQKGDIAEGYSVSREKKESFPLTVTSAQKNPTAFYLCASSPRGLWEKLFFGSGTQLSVL.

This clonotype was counted at least ten times. The rearrangement uses TRBV3-1 and TRBJ2-3; the D is unclear. This CDR3 has 15 residues. Trimming cost V 0 bases and J 2 bases, with 9 bases left between them. Germline V gene data show CDR1 as LGHDT and CDR2 as YNNKEL (reference sequence). CDR3 coding DNA: TGTGCCAGCAGCCAAGAGTCTCGAGTCACAGATACGCAGTATTTT. Its translation: CASSQESRVTDTQYF.

This clonotype turned up a few times. The CDR3 nucleotides read TGCAGTGCCCCTGACTTGAACACCGGGGAGCTGTTTTTT. Its protein is CSAPDLNTGELFF. The V gene is TRBV20-1, the J gene TRBJ2-2; D uncertain. The CDR3 length is 13 residues. The V end lost 6 bases, the J end lost 1 base, and 9 bases lay between the germline ends. The germline CDR1 and CDR2 sequences are DFQATT and SNEGSKA (reference sequence).

This sequence joins TRBV5-4 and TRBJ2-2, with TRBD1 as a possible D gene (8 bases). This CDR3 comprises 17 residues. Deletions cut 6 bases from V and 0 bases from J, with 18 bases between. Germline values: CDR1 SGHNT, CDR2 YYREEE (reference sequence). As DNA, the CDR3 is TGTGCCAGCACCCTAACAGGGGGGGCCCCGAACACCGGGGAGCTGTTTTTT. Amino acid sequence: CASTLTGGAPNTGELFF. The full variable domain, completed using reference TRBV5-4 and TRBJ2-2, is ETGVTQSPTHLIKTRGQQVTLRCSSQSGHNTVSWYQQALGQGPQFIFQYYREEENGRGNFPPRFSGLQFPNYSSELNVNALELDDSALYLCASTLTGGAPNTGELFFGEGSRLTVL.

This clonotype was observed at least ten times. J is TRBJ1-1 and V is TRBV7-3; 10 positions agree with TRBD1. This CDR3 has 15 residues. V shed 3 bases, J shed 5 bases, and the junction held 6 bases outside the gene matches. CDR1 and CDR2 from the germline V gene are SGHTA and FQGTGA. The CDR3 DNA follows: TGTGCCAGCAGCTTGGGGGGACAGGGGAGGACTGAAGCTTTCTTT. Its translation: CASSLGGQGRTEAFF.

As for this clonotype: A read error may be the cause here, since a much bigger clone is one base away. The CDR3 carries no conserved terminal phenylalanine or tryptophan, so it likely arises from a read error. The J gene is TRBJ2-5, the V gene TRBV11-1, with no clear D. The CDR3 is 12 amino acids. V lost 5 bases and J 2 bases, leaving 6 bases between the germline ends. CDR1 SGHAT and CDR2 FQDESV come from the germline V gene (reference sequence). CDR3 amino acids: CASSEGQETQYL. The CDR3 region has the DNA TGTGCCAGCAGCGAAGGACAAGAGACCCAGTACCTC.

Many counts were recorded for this clonotype. The chain's CDR3 is CASFKGGRGRDEQYF. CDR3 DNA: TGTGCCAGCTTCAAGGGGGGCAGGGGAAGGGACGAGCAGTACTTC. This chain links TRBV6-1 with TRBJ2-7, with D perhaps assigned TRBD1 or TRBD2 (6 bases each). The CDR3 runs to 15 residues. Trimming cost V 8 bases and J 5 bases, with 22 bases left between them. Looked up from germline, CDR1 is MNHNS and CDR2 is SASEGT.

This clonotype was observed many times. The chain recombines TRBV18 with TRBJ1-1, with TRBD1 matching 8 bases. V lost 4 bases, J lost 7 bases, and 5 bases stayed unmatched. Germline CDR1 and CDR2: KGHSH and LQKENI. CDR3 length equals 13 residues. CDR3 region: CASSLQGGVEAFF. The DNA for the CDR3 is TGTGCCAGCTCACTACAGGGGGGAGTTGAAGCTTTCTTT.

At least ten counts were recorded for this clonotype. The chain employs TRBV6-2 or TRBV6-3 and TRBJ2-7; 8 nucleotides agree with TRBD1. Germline values: CDR1 MNHEY, CDR2 SVGEGT. The CDR3 is 12 amino acids. V shed 5 bases, J shed 6 bases, and the junction held 3 bases outside the gene matches. This CDR3 is CASSPTGAEQYF. The CDR3 DNA is TGTGCCAGCAGTCCGACAGGGGCCGAGCAGTACTTC.

The chain couples TRBV18 to TRBJ1-1, with D possibly matching TRBD1 (5 bases). From germline, CDR1 is KGHSH and CDR2 LQKENI. Between the trimmed V and J ends, which lost 0 bases and 12 bases, there was a span of 14 bases. The CDR3 runs 13 residues. As DNA, the CDR3 is TGTGCCAGCTCACCACCGGGGCGCATAGTCCCTTTCTTT. Amino acids: CASSPPGRIVPFF.

Many counts were recorded for this clonotype. The V and J genes are TRBV7-9 and TRBJ1-4, with unresolved D. The V and J ends lost 2 bases and 8 bases respectively, with 15 bases between them. CDR1 is SEHNR and CDR2 is FQNEAQ in the germline V gene (reference sequence). This CDR3 has 15 amino acids. CDR3 sequence reads: CASSLSRRVAEKLFF. CDR3 coding DNA: TGTGCCAGCAGCTTAAGTAGACGGGTTGCGGAAAAACTGTTTTTT.

The CDR3 DNA reads TGTGCCAGCAGTGGCCCGGCGGGGGGGCGCAGAGATACGCAGTATTTT. It translates to CASSGPAGGRRDTQYF. The chain couples TRBV6-1 to TRBJ2-3; TRBD2 matches 9 bases. The V segment lost 4 bases and the J segment 5 bases; nucleotides outside the gene matches: 10. There are 16 residues in the CDR3. CDR1 is MNHNS and CDR2 is SASEGT in the germline V gene.

The chain uses TRBV6-1 and TRBJ2-3, with unresolved D. The CDR3 runs to 13 residues. Germline CDR1 and CDR2: MNHNS and SASEGT. V was shortened by 10 bases and J by 6 bases, with 17 bases between the two germline ends. The CDR3 region has the DNA TGTGCCACCGGACCCCCCGTGGGGGATACGCAGTATTTT. Protein product: CATGPPVGDTQYF.

This clonotype was counted ten times or more. At one of its ends the junction is not consistent with the germline gene, which may arise from a read error. The V and J genes are TRBV6-5 and TRBJ1-1, with 7 bases that match TRBD1. This CDR3 spans 15 amino acids. The germline gives CDR1 MNHEY, CDR2 SVGAGI. The CDR3 protein is CASQELRQGGTEALF. CDR3 bases: TGTGCCAGCCAAGAACTCCGACAGGGAGGGACTGAAGCTCTCTTT.

This clonotype was seen repeatedly, ten times or more. The rearrangement links TRBV11-2 to TRBJ1-1; 7 positions agree with TRBD1. CDR1 and CDR2 (germline): SGHAT, FQNNGV. CDR3 length equals 16 residues. V shed 4 bases, J shed 0 bases, and the junction held 8 bases outside the gene matches. CDR3 sequence reads: CASSSGGTVMNTEAFF. CDR3 DNA sequence: TGTGCCAGCAGCTCGGGAGGGACAGTTATGAACACTGAAGCTTTCTTT.

On this clonotype: This may be a read error, as it is one base from a much larger clone. CDR3 nucleotides: TGCGCCAGCAGCTTGGACCTTGAGGCAAGGGGGCGGATATATGAAAAACTGTTTTTT. Its protein is CASSLDLEARGRIYEKLFF. The chain uses TRBV5-1 and TRBJ1-4; 7 nucleotides agree with TRBD1. Germline V gene lookup returns CDR1 SGHRS and CDR2 YFSETQ. V lost 0 bases and J lost 6; bases outside the gene matches: 17. The CDR3 runs 19 residues.

This clonotype was counted a few times. V and J are TRBV5-1 and TRBJ2-7, with D perhaps TRBD1 (6 bases). CDR1 and CDR2 (germline): SGHRS, YFSETQ. The CDR3 spans 15 residues. V was clipped by 0 bases and J by 4 bases, with 14 bases between them. In nucleotides, the CDR3 is TGCGCCAGCAGCTTGGAGGGGGATGGAGGATACGAGCAGTACTTC. This encodes CASSLEGDGGYEQYF.

J is TRBJ1-2 and V is TRBV29-1, with TRBD1 matching 9 bases. The CDR3 length is 13 residues. CDR1 SQVTM and CDR2 ANQGSEA come from the germline V gene. V shed 6 bases, J shed 5 bases, and the junction held 7 bases outside the gene matches. CDR3 DNA: TGCAGCGTCCCCTCGACAGGGGGTTATGGCTACACCTTC. This encodes CSVPSTGGYGYTF.